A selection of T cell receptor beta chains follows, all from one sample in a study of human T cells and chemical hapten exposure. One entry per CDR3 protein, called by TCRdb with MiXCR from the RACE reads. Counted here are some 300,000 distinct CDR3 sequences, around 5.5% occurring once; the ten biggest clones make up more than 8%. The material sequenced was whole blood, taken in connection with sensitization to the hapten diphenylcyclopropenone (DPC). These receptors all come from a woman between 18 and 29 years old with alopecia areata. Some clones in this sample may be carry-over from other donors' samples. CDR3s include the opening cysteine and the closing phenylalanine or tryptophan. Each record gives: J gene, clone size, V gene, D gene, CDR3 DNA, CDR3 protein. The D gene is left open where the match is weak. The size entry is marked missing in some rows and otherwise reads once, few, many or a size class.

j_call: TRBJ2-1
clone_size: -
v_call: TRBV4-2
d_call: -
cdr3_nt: TGTGCCTCAAAACGGGGAACAGGGGGGGAGTACAATGAGCAGTTCTTC
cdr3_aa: CASKRGTGGEYNEQFF

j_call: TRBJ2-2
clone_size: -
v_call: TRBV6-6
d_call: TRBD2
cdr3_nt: TGTGCCAGCAGAAACATGGAGGCAGCGGGGGGGCATGGGGAGCTGTTTTTT
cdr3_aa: CASRNMEAAGGHGELFF

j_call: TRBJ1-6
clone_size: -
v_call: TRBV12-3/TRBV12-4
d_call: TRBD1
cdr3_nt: TGTGCCAGCAGTCTACGGACAGGGCGTGATTCACCCCTCCACTTT
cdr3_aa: CASSLRTGRDSPLHF

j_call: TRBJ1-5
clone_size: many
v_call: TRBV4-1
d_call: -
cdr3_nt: TGCGCCAGCAGCCCTGTGATCATCGTAAGCAATCAGCCCCAGCATTTT
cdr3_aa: CASSPVIIVSNQPQHF

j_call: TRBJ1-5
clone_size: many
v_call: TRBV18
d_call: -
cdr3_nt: TGTGCCAGCTCACCGGACAAGAGCAATCAGCCCCAGCATTTT
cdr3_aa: CASSPDKSNQPQHF

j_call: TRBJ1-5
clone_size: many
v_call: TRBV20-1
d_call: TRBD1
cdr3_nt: TGCAGTGCGAGACAGGGAAGCAATCAGCCCCAGCATTTT
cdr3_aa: CSARQGSNQPQHF

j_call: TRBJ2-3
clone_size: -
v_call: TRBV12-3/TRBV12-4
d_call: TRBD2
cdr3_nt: TGTGCCAGCAGTACACCGACTAGCGGGAGCACAGATACGCAGTATTTT
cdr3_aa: CASSTPTSGSTDTQYF

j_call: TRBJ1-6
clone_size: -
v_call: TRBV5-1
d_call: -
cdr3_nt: TGCGCCAGCAGCCCCAGGTTGGGGGACGATTCACCCCTCCACTTT
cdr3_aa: CASSPRLGDDSPLHF

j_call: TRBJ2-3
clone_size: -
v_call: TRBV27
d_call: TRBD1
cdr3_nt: TGTGCCAGCAGCTCCCGGACAGGGGTGTTTGAAGATACGCAGTATTTT
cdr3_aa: CASSSRTGVFEDTQYF

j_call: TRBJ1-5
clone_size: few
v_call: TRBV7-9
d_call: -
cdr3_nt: TGTGCCAGCAGCTTAGATTCTTCTGGGGTACAGCCCCAGCATTTT
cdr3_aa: CASSLDSSGVQPQHF

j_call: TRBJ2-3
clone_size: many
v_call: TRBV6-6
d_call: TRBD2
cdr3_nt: TGTGCCAGCAGACCTAGACTAGCGGGGAGCTCCACAGATACGCAGTATTTT
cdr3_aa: CASRPRLAGSSTDTQYF

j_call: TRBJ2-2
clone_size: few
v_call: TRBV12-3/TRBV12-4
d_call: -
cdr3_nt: TGTGCCAGCAGTTTAGCGCCCGGCAGGGGACGAGCCGGGGAGCTGTTTTTT
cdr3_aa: CASSLAPGRGRAGELFF

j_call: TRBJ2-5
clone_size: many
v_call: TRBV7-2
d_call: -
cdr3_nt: TGTGCCAGCAGCTTAACCCGAGCAGGGGCTACGTCCCAAGAGACCCAGTACTTC
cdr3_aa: CASSLTRAGATSQETQYF

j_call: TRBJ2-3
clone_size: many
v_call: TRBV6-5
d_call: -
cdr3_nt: TGTGCCAGCAGTTCACAGGGTTTCGGCACAGATACGCAGTATTTT
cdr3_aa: CASSSQGFGTDTQYF

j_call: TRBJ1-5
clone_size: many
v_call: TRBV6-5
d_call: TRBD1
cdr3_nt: TGTGCCAGCAGTTACCCTCAAACCCGGGACAGGGGCCCAAGCAATCAGCCCCAGCATTTT
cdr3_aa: CASSYPQTRDRGPSNQPQHF

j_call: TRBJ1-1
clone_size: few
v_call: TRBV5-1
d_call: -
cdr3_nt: TGCGCCAGCAGCTTGGTTAAGAACACTGAAGCTTTCTTT
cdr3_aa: CASSLVKNTEAFF

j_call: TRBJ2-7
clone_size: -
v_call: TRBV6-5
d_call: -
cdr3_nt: TGTGCCACCGTAGGCGGCAGGCTAGGGGAGCAGTACTTC
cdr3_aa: CATVGGRLGEQYF

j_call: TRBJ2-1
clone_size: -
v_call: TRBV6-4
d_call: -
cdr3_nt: TGTGCCAGCAGTGGACAGTACGGATGGGGTTTCAATGAGCAGTTCTTC
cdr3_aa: CASSGQYGWGFNEQFF

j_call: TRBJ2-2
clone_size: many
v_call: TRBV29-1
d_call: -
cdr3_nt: TGCAGCGGACTAGACAGATTGAACACCGGGGAGCTGTTTTTT
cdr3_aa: CSGLDRLNTGELFF

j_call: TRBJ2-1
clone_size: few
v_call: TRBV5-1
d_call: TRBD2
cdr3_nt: TGCGCCAGCAGCTTGGCTCCGGGACTAGCGGGGGATGAGCAGTTCTTC
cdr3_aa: CASSLAPGLAGDEQFF

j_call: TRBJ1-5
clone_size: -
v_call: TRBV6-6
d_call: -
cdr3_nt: TGTGCCAGCAGAGGGGGGACACCGCATCAGCCCCAGCATTTT
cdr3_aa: CASRGGTPHQPQHF

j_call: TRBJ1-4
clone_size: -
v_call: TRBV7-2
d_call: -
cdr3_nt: TGTGCCAGCAGCTTAGGGGTCGGGCTAAATGAAAAACTGTTTTTT
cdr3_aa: CASSLGVGLNEKLFF

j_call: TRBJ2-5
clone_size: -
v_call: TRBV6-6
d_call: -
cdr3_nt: TGTGCCAGCAGCCTCGCCCGAGAGACCCACTACTTC
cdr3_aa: CASSLARETHYF

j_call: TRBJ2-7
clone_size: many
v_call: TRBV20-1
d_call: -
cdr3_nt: TGCAGTGTCCAGACAGGAGGCGAGCAGTACTTC
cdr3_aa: CSVQTGGEQYF

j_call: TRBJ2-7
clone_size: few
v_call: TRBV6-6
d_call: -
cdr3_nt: TGTGCCAGCAGTTACCGACCCCTCGGACAGATATTGAATTACGAGCAGTACTTC
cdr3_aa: CASSYRPLGQILNYEQYF

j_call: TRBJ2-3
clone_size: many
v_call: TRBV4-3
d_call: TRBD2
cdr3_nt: TGCGCCAGCAGCCAAGGGACTAGCGGGGGACTAGCAGATACGCAGTATTTT
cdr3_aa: CASSQGTSGGLADTQYF

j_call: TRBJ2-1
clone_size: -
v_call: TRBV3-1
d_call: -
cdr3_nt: TGTGCCAGCAGCCATGGGGGGGGCGGCGATGAGCAGTTCTTC
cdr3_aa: CASSHGGGGDEQFF

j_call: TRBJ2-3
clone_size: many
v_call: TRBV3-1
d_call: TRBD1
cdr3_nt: TGTGCCAGCAGCCCGCGGACAGGATCAGATACGCAGTATTTT
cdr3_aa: CASSPRTGSDTQYF

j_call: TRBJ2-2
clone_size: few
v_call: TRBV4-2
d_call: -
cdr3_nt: TGTGCCAGCAGCCAAGAGGGGATCGGGGAGCTGTTTTTT
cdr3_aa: CASSQEGIGELFF

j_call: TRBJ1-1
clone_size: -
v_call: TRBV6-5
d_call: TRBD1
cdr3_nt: TGTGCCAGCAGTACCCCGGGACAGGGATGGAAAGCTTTCTTT
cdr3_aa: CASSTPGQGWKAFF

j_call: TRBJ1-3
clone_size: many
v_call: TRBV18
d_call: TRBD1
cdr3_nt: TGTGCCAGCTCACCAGGGACAGGGACAACTGGAAACACCATATATTTT
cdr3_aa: CASSPGTGTTGNTIYF

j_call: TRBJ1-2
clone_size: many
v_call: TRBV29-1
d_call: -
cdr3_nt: TGCAGCGTGGGTGGTCTCACCTTC
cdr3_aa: CSVGGLTF

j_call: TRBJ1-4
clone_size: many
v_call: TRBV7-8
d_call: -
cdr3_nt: TGTGCCAGCAGCTTAGGCAGGTCACGACCGTCTAATGAAAAACTGTTTTTT
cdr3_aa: CASSLGRSRPSNEKLFF

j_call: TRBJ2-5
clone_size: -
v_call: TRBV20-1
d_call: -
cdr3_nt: TGCAGTGCTAGAGATGAGCTCCACGGGACCCAGTACTTC
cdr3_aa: CSARDELHGTQYF

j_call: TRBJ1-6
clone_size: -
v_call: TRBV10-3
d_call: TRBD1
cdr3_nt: TGTGCCATCACCCAGGGGGCCAATAATTCACCCCTCCACTTT
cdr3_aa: CAITQGANNSPLHF

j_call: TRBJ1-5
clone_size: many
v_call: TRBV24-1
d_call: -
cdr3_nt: TGTGCCACCAGTGATTTGAGCTCTGCGGCCCCCCAGCATTTT
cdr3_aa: CATSDLSSAAPQHF

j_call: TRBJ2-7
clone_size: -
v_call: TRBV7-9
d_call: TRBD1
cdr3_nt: TGTGCCAGCAGCGCCCACCGGACAGGGATAGAGGGGGACGAGCAGTACTTC
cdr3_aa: CASSAHRTGIEGDEQYF

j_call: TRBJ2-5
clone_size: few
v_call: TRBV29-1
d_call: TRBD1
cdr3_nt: TGCAGCGTTTCGCGAGGGACAGCGACCCAAGAGACCCAGTACTTC
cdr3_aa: CSVSRGTATQETQYF

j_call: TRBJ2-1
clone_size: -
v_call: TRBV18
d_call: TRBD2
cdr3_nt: TGTGCCAGCTCACCACCCGTGAATAGCGGGGGTTATAATGAGCAGTTCTTC
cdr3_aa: CASSPPVNSGGYNEQFF

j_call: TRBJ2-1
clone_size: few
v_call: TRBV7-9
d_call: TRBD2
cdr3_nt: TGTGCCAGCAGCCTAGGGAGCGGGGAATCCTACAATGAGCAGTTCTTC
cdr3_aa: CASSLGSGESYNEQFF

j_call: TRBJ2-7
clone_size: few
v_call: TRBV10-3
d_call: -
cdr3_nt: TGTGCCATCACGCCTGGGGGAGGTCCCCACGAGCAGTACTTC
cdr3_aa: CAITPGGGPHEQYF

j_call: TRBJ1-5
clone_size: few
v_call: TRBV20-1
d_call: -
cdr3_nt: TGCAGTGCTAGACTCCGGGACACTTCACCCCAGCATTTT
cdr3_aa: CSARLRDTSPQHF

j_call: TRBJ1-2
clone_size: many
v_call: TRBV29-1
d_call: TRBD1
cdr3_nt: TGCAGCGTAGCAGGACAGGGAGGAAGCTATGGCTACACCTTC
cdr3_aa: CSVAGQGGSYGYTF

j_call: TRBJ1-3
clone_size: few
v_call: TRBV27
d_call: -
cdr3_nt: TGTGCCAGCAGTTTATCGGGCAGGGGACTTCCTGGAAACACCATATATTTT
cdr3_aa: CASSLSGRGLPGNTIYF

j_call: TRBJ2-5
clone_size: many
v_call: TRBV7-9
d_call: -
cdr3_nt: TGTGCCAGCAGCTTCAGGGGGGACAGAAGAACGTACCAAGAGACCCAGTACTTC
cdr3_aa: CASSFRGDRRTYQETQYF

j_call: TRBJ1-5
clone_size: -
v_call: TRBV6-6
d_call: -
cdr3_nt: TGTGCCAGCAGTTACATTGGGGTTAGCAATCAGCCCCAGCATTTT
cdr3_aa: CASSYIGVSNQPQHF

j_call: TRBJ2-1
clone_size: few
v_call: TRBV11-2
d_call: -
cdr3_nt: TGTGCCAGCAGCTTCGTGGCTGGGCTTGGAGGGAGCAATGAGCAGTTCTTC
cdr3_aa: CASSFVAGLGGSNEQFF

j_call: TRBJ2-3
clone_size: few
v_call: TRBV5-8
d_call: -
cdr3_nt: TGTGCCAGCAGTGTCCTGGGTAGCACGCAGTATTTT
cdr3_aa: CASSVLGSTQYF